The 27 T cell receptor beta chains below were found in one sample sequenced in a study of blood T cell repertoires in COVID-19. The protocol was immunoSEQ multiplex PCR, while the TCRdb copy is restricted to in-frame clones and leaves out a portion. Seen here are some 130,000 clones, roughly 82% observed once, and the top ten hold around 13%. The sequencing sample was made of peripheral blood. The receptors were sampled from an elderly man with acute or convalescent COVID-19.

In its sample, this clone was seen once. The chain carries TRBV19 and TRBJ2-5; no clear D. Germline V gene sequence: CDR1 LNHDA, CDR2 SQIVND (reference sequence). The V end was cut by 7 bases, the J end by 4 bases, with 13 bases between. The CDR3 is 13 residues long. CDR3 DNA: TGTGCCAGTAACCCGGTTGGTGGAGAGACCCAGTACTTC. The encoded protein is CASNPVGGETQYF.

This clone was observed a handful of times. The rearrangement joins TRBV29-1 to TRBJ1-4; 7 bases align to TRBD1. V was pared by 4 bases and J by 4 bases, with 6 bases of the junction left unmatched. The CDR3 covers 14 residues. CDR1 and CDR2 (germline): SQVTM, ANQGSEA. CDR3 bases: TGCAGCGTTGGTCTGGGGACAGTTAATGAAAAACTGTTTTTT. Amino acids: CSVGLGTVNEKLFF.

This clone was picked up a small number of times. The chain employs TRBV7-8 and TRBJ1-1; the D gene is possibly TRBD1 (5 bases). The germline gives CDR1 SGHVS, CDR2 FQNEAQ. The CDR3 is made up of 15 amino acids. Trimming took off 3 bases at V and 0 bases at J, with 11 bases between the two ends. CDR3 protein: CASSFSARVNTEAFF. CDR3 sequence (DNA): TGTGCCAGCAGCTTTTCGGCCAGGGTGAACACTGAAGCTTTCTTT.

V usage is TRBV12-2 and J usage is TRBJ1-5; the D segment call TRBD1 is taken from the table without a DNA check. TRBV12-2 is a known pseudogene. This CDR3 has 15 amino acids. This chain's CDR3 is CASRLVESGKQSQHF. Here the CDR3 DNA reads TGTGCAAGTCGCTTAGTGGAGTCAGGGAAGCAATCCCAGCATTTT.

This clone was counted between two and nine times. The CDR3 nucleotides read TGTGCCAGCAGTTTCTCGGGGGGGGTGGACGAGCAGTACTTC. It encodes CASSFSGGVDEQYF. The chain has TRBV6-5 and TRBJ2-7, with TRBD2 matching 8 bases. V dropped 4 bases and J dropped 5; count of bases not matched to a gene: 7. Germline V gene data show CDR1 as MNHEY and CDR2 as SVGAGI. There are 14 residues in the CDR3.

This clone came up once. The V and J genes are TRBV5-1 and TRBJ2-1, with D perhaps matching TRBD1 (6 bases). CDR1 is SGHRS, CDR2 YFSETQ, per germline. Trimming took 4 bases from V and 1 from J, leaving 18 bases between them. The CDR3 contains 17 residues. The chain's CDR3 is CASSPGQTLWSYNEQFF. The CDR3 DNA reads TGCGCCAGCAGCCCAGGACAGACCTTATGGTCCTACAATGAGCAGTTCTTC. Full variable domain (remainder filled in from reference TRBV5-1 and TRBJ2-1): KAGVTQTPRYLIKTRGQQVTLSCSPISGHRSVSWYQQTPGQGLQFLFEYFSETQRNKGNFPGRFSGRQFSNSRSEMNVSTLELGDSALYLCASSPGQTLWSYNEQFFGPGTRLTVL.

The rearrangement joins TRBV7-9 to TRBJ2-1, with D possibly matching TRBD2 (5 bases). Trimming took off 3 bases at V and 7 bases at J, with 16 bases between the two ends. The germline gives CDR1 SEHNR, CDR2 FQNEAQ (reference sequence). CDR3 length: 15 amino acids. The CDR3 sequence is CASSLVRAGENEQFF. The CDR3 coding sequence is TGTGCCAGCAGCTTGGTGAGGGCGGGTGAAAATGAGCAGTTCTTC.

The chain has TRBV24-1 and TRBJ1-5, with D perhaps TRBD1 (5 bases). The CDR3 covers 13 residues. Trimming took off 5 bases at V and 5 bases at J, with 9 bases between the two ends. Germline CDR1 KGHDR, CDR2 SFDVKD. This CDR3 is CATSARVDQPQHF. The CDR3, as DNA: TGTGCCACCAGTGCCAGGGTAGATCAGCCCCAGCATTTT.

This sequence joins TRBV30 and TRBJ1-1, with TRBD1 matching over 7 bases. Germline V gene data show CDR1 as GTSNPN and CDR2 as SVGIG (reference sequence). The V and J ends lost 7 bases and 4 bases, in that order; junction bases with no gene match: 6. CDR3 length: 12 residues. CDR3 residues: CASRGYSTEAFF. CDR3 nucleotide sequence: TGTGCCTCCAGGGGGTACAGCACTGAAGCTTTCTTT.

This clone was found once. This chain links TRBV5-1 with TRBJ2-3, with 7 positions matching TRBD2. Germline loops: CDR1 SGHRS, CDR2 YFSETQ. This CDR3 comprises 14 residues. V gave up 7 bases and J gave up 6 bases; unmatched junction bases: 11. CDR3 loop: CASVREGNTDTQYF. The DNA of the CDR3 is TGCGCCAGCGTGAGGGAGGGGAATACCGATACGCAGTATTTT.

The rearrangement links TRBV2 to TRBJ1-1; TRBD1 matches 11 bases. Germline V gives CDR1 SNHLY, CDR2 FYNNEI. V dropped 6 bases and J dropped 4; count of bases not matched to a gene: 1. This CDR3 region has 13 residues. CDR3 protein: CASRGTGGTEAFF. The CDR3 DNA reads as TGTGCCAGCAGAGGGACAGGGGGCACTGAAGCTTTCTTT.

Only a few counts were recorded for this clone. This sequence joins TRBV28 and TRBJ1-3; 8 nucleotides agree with TRBD1. The CDR3 loop spans 16 amino acids. J was trimmed by 2 bases and V by 5 bases; bases with no gene match: 8. Germline CDR1 and CDR2: MDHEN and SYDVKM. The CDR3 loop is CASSRRTGLTGNTIYF. In DNA form, the CDR3 reads TGTGCCAGCAGTCGCAGGACAGGGCTTACTGGAAACACCATATATTTT.

The CDR3 spells CASSLPTGMNTEAFF. CDR3 DNA: TGTGCCAGCAGTTTGCCGACAGGGATGAACACTGAAGCTTTCTTT. The chain carries TRBV28 and TRBJ1-1; the match to TRBD1 covers 7 bases. V lost 3 bases and J lost 0; bases outside the gene matches: 4. CDR3 length: 15 amino acids. Germline assignment: CDR1 MDHEN and CDR2 SYDVKM. Full variable domain (outside the CDR3, taken from reference TRBV28 and TRBJ1-1): DVKVTQSSRYLVKRTGEKVFLECVQDMDHENMFWYRQDPGLGLRLIYFSYDVKMKEKGDIPEGYSVSREKKERFSLILESASTNQTSMYLCASSLPTGMNTEAFFGQGTRLTVV.

The V call is TRBV19, the J call TRBJ1-1; D possibly corresponds to TRBD1 (5 bases). Trimming pared 5 bases from V and 8 bases from J, leaving 12 bases between. Germline V gives CDR1 LNHDA, CDR2 SQIVND (reference sequence). CDR3 length equals 12 residues. CDR3 bases: TGTGCCAGTAGTCCCAGGGAGGGAGAAGCTTTCTTT. Translation: CASSPREGEAFF.

CDR3 nucleotide sequence: TGTGCCAGCAGCCCCAGAAAAGGGACTAGCGGGGGCTACGAGCAGTACTTC. This sequence encodes CASSPRKGTSGGYEQYF. The chain carries TRBV3-1 (or the pseudogene TRBV3-2) and TRBJ2-7; 14 bases are shared with TRBD2. Germline V gives CDR1 LGHDT, CDR2 YNNKEL (reference sequence). J was trimmed by 3 bases and V by 4 bases; bases with no gene match: 8. The CDR3 is 17 residues long.

The rearrangement links TRBV6-5 to TRBJ2-5; 9 bases match TRBD1. V trimming: 6 bases; J trimming: 4 bases; junction bases outside the gene matches: 6. Germline V CDR1 and CDR2: MNHEY, SVGAGI. The CDR3 consists of 14 residues. The CDR3 spells CASRGTGRGETQYF. CDR3 DNA sequence: TGTGCCAGCAGAGGGACAGGGCGGGGAGAGACCCAGTACTTC.

V is TRBV6-1 and J is TRBJ2-4, with 12 nucleotides matching TRBD2. J was trimmed by 1 base and V by 3 bases; bases with no gene match: 4. Germline V gene data show CDR1 as MNHNS and CDR2 as SASEGT. The CDR3 sequence is 17 residues long. CDR3 amino acids: CASSDLTSGGAKNIQYF. The CDR3 region has the DNA TGTGCCAGCAGTGACTTAACTAGCGGGGGGGCCAAAAACATTCAGTACTTC.

The chain recombines TRBV5-4 with TRBJ2-2; D may be TRBD1 (5 bases). The CDR3 sequence is 16 residues long. The germline CDR1 and CDR2 sequences are SGHNT and YYREEE (reference sequence). The V and J ends lost 4 bases and 2 bases respectively, with 15 bases between them. DNA of the CDR3: TGTGCCAGCAGCGGGTCGGCCAGGGTCAACACCGGGGAGCTGTTTTTT. Translating it yields CASSGSARVNTGELFF.

This clone was seen a handful of times. This sequence joins TRBV7-9 and TRBJ1-1; D not certain. The germline gives CDR1 SEHNR, CDR2 FQNEAQ (reference sequence). This CDR3 region has 15 residues. V shed 7 bases and J shed 5 bases, with 20 bases lying between them. Here the CDR3 DNA reads TGTGCCAGCAAGAACCTCAGGAATCGTGATACTGAAGCTTTCTTT. Protein: CASKNLRNRDTEAFF.

V is TRBV5-1 and J is TRBJ1-6; D is ambiguous. The germline V gene encodes CDR1 SGHRS and CDR2 YFSETQ. The CDR3 is 15 amino acids. Trimming stripped 4 bases from V and 7 bases from J, with 15 bases between. The CDR3 loop reads CASSPQSLQNSPLHF. CDR3 nucleotides: TGCGCCAGCAGCCCACAATCACTACAAAATTCACCCCTCCACTTT.

This chain connects TRBV7-8 to TRBJ2-5, with D perhaps matching TRBD1 (6 bases). The germline V gene has CDR1 SGHVS and CDR2 FQNEAQ. The CDR3 length is 13 residues. V shed 4 bases and J shed 2 bases, with 8 bases lying between them. The CDR3 DNA is TGTGCCAGCAGCTCCGGACAGCAAGAGACCCAGTACTTC. It codes for CASSSGQQETQYF.

The chain combines TRBV6-6 with TRBJ1-1, with TRBD1 matching over 8 bases. CDR1 and CDR2 (germline): MNHNY, SVGAGI (reference sequence). V lost 7 bases and J lost 6; bases outside the gene matches: 13. The CDR3 covers 15 residues. CDR3 nucleotides: TGTGCCAGCACCCAGACAGGGGATACCGTCGCTGAAGCTTTCTTT. Translating gives CASTQTGDTVAEAFF.

This chain connects TRBV4-1 to TRBJ1-6; D uncertain. The germline gives CDR1 MGHRA, CDR2 YSYEKL. This CDR3 comprises 14 residues. V gave up 6 bases and J gave up 9 bases, with 15 bases separating them. The CDR3 region is CASSWASLGSPLHF. DNA of the CDR3: TGCGCCAGCAGTTGGGCCTCCTTGGGTTCACCCCTCCACTTT.

This clone was observed a few times. CDR3 region: CASRPGVQSSYNEQFF. DNA of the CDR3: TGTGCCAGCAGACCGGGGGTCCAGAGCTCCTACAATGAGCAGTTCTTC. V is TRBV7-2 and J is TRBJ2-1; perhaps TRBD2 as D (6 bases). Germline CDR1 SGHTA, CDR2 FQGNSA. The CDR3 spans 16 residues. Deletions cut 6 bases from V and 0 bases from J, with 15 bases between.

This clone was picked up a small number of times. This chain uses TRBV19 with TRBJ1-5, with D possibly matching TRBD1 (5 bases). Trimming stripped 5 bases from V and 3 bases from J, with 8 bases between. The CDR3 spans 13 residues. Germline-derived CDR1 and CDR2 are LNHDA and SQIVND (reference sequence). The CDR3 region is CASSWGYNQPQHF. The CDR3 bases are TGTGCCAGTAGTTGGGGCTACAATCAGCCCCAGCATTTT.

The V call is TRBV30, the J call TRBJ1-1; 8 bases agree with TRBD1. The CDR3 length is 14 residues. Germline lookup yields CDR1 GTSNPN and CDR2 SVGIG (reference sequence). The J segment lost 1 base and the V segment lost 4 bases, leaving 5 bases of the junction unmatched. This chain's CDR3 is CAWTRGQWNTEAFF. The CDR3 coding sequence is TGTGCCTGGACCAGGGGGCAATGGAACACTGAAGCTTTCTTT. Full variable domain (remainder filled in from reference TRBV30 and TRBJ1-1): SQTIHQWPATLVQPVGSPLSLECTVEGTSNPNLYWYRQAAGRGLQLLFYSVGIGQISSEVPQNLSASRPQDRQFILSSKKLLLSDSGFYLCAWTRGQWNTEAFFGQGTRLTVV.

The chain uses TRBV5-1 and TRBJ2-3, with 7 bases matching TRBD1. The CDR3 consists of 16 residues. Germline V lookup: CDR1 SGHRS, CDR2 YFSETQ. Losses at the gene ends were 0 bases for V and 5 bases for J; bases not matched to a gene: 9. The CDR3 DNA sequence: TGCGCCAGCAGCTTGGAGGGGGCCCCTCCTATAGATACGCAGTATTTT. It encodes CASSLEGAPPIDTQYF. Drawing the rest from reference TRBV5-1 and TRBJ2-3, the complete variable domain is KAGVTQTPRYLIKTRGQQVTLSCSPISGHRSVSWYQQTPGQGLQFLFEYFSETQRNKGNFPGRFSGRQFSNSRSEMNVSTLELGDSALYLCASSLEGAPPIDTQYFGPGTRLTVL.